Listed here is a single T cell receptor beta chain. The target antigen is unknown. The entirety of the isolated RNA underwent reverse transcription, so expressed TCRB transcripts were sequenced. Assay used: immunoSEQ multiplex PCR; TCRdb lists only in-frame clones, some missing. The table lists around 140,000 clones, approximately 13% of them singletons. The data originate from a study of beta chain features in type 1 diabetes. At the level of the study: Sorted cells numbering around 100,000,000 were examined across all samples.

CDR1 SGHTA and CDR2 FQGNSA come from the germline V gene. J lost 7 bases, V lost 3 bases, and 7 bases had no gene match. This CDR3 spans 14 amino acids. Overall study results and limits: Moderate but significant shortening of TCRB CDR3s was recorded in all four CD4+ subsets from Type 1 diabetes patients.

The clonotype originates from a man aged 18 to 30 with type 1 diabetes. Sequencing input: central memory CD4+ T cells from blood. The genes are TRBV7-2 and TRBJ1-2; 8 nucleotides line up with TRBD1. In nucleotides, the CDR3 is TGTGCCAGCAGCTTTTCGGACAGGGCCTTTGGCTACACCTTC. It encodes CASSFSDRAFGYTF.